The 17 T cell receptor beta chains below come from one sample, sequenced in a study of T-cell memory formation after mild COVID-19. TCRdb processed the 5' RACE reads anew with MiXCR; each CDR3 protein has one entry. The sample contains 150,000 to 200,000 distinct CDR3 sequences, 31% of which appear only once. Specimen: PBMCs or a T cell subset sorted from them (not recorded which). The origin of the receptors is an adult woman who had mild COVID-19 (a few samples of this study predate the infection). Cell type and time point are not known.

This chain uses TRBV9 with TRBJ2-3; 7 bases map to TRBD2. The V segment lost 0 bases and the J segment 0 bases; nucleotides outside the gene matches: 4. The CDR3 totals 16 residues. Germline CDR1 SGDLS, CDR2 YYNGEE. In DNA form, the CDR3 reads TGTGCCAGCAGCGTAGGCCCTAGCGGAAGCACAGATACGCAGTATTTT. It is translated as CASSVGPSGSTDTQYF.

The CDR3 sequence is CASTGGGSTGRAYNEQFF. DNA for the CDR3: TGTGCCAGCACTGGTGGTGGCTCTACCGGTCGGGCCTACAATGAGCAGTTCTTC. The V and J genes are TRBV7-8 and TRBJ2-1; D ambiguous. Per the germline V gene, CDR1 is SGHVS and CDR2 is FQNEAQ. V lost 7 bases, J lost 2 bases, and 24 bases lay in between. The CDR3 is 18 amino acids.

This chain's CDR3 is CASSYAGPAAKNIQYF. The CDR3 DNA follows: TGCGCCAGCAGCTACGCGGGTCCGGCAGCCAAAAACATTCAGTACTTC. The V gene is TRBV5-1, the J gene TRBJ2-4, with a possible D match to TRBD2 (5 bases). The germline V gene encodes CDR1 SGHRS and CDR2 YFSETQ. The germline V and J ends were trimmed by 3 bases and 0 bases, with 13 bases remaining between them. The CDR3 runs 16 residues.

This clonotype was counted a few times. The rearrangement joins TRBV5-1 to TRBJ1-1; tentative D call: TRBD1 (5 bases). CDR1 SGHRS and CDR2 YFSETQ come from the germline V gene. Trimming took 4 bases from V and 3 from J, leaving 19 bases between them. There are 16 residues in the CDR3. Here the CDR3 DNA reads TGCGCCAGCAGCCAGGGTTCGGTCATAGCGGACACTGAAGCTTTCTTT. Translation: CASSQGSVIADTEAFF. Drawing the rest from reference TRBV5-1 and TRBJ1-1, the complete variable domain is KAGVTQTPRYLIKTRGQQVTLSCSPISGHRSVSWYQQTPGQGLQFLFEYFSETQRNKGNFPGRFSGRQFSNSRSEMNVSTLELGDSALYLCASSQGSVIADTEAFFGQGTRLTVV.

CDR3 amino acids: CASSLWGTSSIGELFF. The CDR3 DNA reads as TGCGCCAGCAGCTTGTGGGGGACTAGCTCGATCGGGGAGCTGTTTTTT. This sequence joins TRBV5-1 and TRBJ2-2, with 9 positions matching TRBD2. The CDR3 has 16 residues. Trimming cost V 1 base and J 7 bases; bases outside gene matches: 8. Germline V gene data show CDR1 as SGHRS and CDR2 as YFSETQ.

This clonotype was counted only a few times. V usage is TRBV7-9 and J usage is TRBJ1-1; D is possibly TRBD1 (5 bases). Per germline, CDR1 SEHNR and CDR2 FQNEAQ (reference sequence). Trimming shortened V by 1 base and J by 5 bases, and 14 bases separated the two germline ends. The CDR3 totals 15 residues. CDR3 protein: CASSLESGRRTEAFF. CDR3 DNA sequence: TGTGCCAGCAGCTTAGAATCAGGGCGGAGGACTGAAGCTTTCTTT.

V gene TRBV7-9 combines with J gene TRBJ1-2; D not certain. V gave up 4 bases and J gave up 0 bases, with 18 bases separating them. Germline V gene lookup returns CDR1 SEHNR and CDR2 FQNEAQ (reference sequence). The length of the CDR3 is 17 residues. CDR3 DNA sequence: TGTGCCAGCAGCTCGAACAGCCCCGTGAACCCTAACTATGGCTACACCTTC. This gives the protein CASSSNSPVNPNYGYTF.

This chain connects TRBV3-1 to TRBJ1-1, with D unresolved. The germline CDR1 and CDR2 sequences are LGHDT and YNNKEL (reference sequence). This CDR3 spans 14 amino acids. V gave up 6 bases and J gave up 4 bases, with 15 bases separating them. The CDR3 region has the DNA TGTGCCAGCAGTGGTAGTGGGTCGAGCACTGAAGCTTTCTTT. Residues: CASSGSGSSTEAFF.

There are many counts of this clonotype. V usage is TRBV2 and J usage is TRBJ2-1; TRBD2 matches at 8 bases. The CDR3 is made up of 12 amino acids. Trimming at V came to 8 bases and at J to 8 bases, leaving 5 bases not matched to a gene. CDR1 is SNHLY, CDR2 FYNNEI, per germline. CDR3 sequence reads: CASVTGGDEQFF. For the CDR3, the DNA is TGTGCCAGCGTCACGGGAGGGGATGAGCAGTTCTTC.

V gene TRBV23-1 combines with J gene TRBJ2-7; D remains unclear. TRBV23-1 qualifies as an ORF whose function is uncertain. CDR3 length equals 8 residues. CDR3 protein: CSSYEQYF. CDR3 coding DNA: TGCTCCTCCTACGAGCAGTACTTC.

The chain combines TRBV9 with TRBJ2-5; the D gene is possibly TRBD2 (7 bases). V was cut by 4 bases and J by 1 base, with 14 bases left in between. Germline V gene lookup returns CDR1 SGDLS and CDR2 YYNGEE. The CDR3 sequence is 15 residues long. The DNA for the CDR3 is TGTGCCAGCAGCCCCATAGGGGGGGTCCAAGAGACCCAGTACTTC. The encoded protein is CASSPIGGVQETQYF.

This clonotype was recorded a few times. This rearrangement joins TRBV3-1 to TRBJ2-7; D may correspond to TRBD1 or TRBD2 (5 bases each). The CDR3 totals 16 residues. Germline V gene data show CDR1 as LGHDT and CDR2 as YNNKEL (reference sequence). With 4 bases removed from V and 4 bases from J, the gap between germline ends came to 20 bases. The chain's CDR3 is CASSPKQGRTRYEQYF. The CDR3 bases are TGTGCCAGCAGCCCCAAGCAGGGACGGACGCGATACGAGCAGTACTTC.

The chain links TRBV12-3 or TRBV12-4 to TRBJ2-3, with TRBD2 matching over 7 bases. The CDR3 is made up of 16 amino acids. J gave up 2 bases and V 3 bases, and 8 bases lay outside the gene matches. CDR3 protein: CASSFSSGRTTDTQYF. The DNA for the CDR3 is TGTGCCAGCAGTTTCTCTAGCGGTAGAACCACAGATACGCAGTATTTT.

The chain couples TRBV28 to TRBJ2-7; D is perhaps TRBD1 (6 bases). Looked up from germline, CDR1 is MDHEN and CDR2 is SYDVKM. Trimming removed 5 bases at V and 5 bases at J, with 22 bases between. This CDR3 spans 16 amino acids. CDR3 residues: CASSERQASIVNEQYF. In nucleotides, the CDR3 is TGTGCCAGCAGTGAAAGACAGGCATCGATTGTGAACGAGCAGTACTTC.

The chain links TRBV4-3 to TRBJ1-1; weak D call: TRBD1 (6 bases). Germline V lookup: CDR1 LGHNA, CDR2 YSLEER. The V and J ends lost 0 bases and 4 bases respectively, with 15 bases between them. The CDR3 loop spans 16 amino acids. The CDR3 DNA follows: TGCGCCAGCAGCCAAGATTACCCGGGGGCGATCACTGAAGCTTTCTTT. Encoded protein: CASSQDYPGAITEAFF.

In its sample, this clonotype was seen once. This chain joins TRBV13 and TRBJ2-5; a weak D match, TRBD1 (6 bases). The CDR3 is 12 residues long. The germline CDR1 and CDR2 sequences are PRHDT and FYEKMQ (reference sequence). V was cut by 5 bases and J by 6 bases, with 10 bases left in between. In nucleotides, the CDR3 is TGTGCCAGCAGCCTCCAGGGGCAGACCCAGTACTTC. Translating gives CASSLQGQTQYF. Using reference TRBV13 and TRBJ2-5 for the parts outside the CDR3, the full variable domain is AAGVIQSPRHLIKEKRETATLKCYPIPRHDTVYWYQQGPGQDPQFLISFYEKMQSDKGSIPDRFSAQQFSDYHSELNMSSLELGDSALYFCASSLQGQTQYFGPGTRLLVL.

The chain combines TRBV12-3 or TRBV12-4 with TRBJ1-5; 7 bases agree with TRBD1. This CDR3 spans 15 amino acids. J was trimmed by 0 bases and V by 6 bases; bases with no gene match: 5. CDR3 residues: CASSLDRLSNQPQHF. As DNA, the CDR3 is TGTGCCAGCAGCTTGGACAGGCTTAGCAATCAGCCCCAGCATTTT.